The 26 T cell receptor beta chains in this list originate from one sample, sequenced in a study of spatial heterogeneity in lung cancer. As to time point: sample taken at primary tumor resection. Whole RNA from tumor, nontumor lung or frozen PBMC was sequenced unsorted. TCRdb re-analysed the 5' RACE reads in MiXCR, keeping a single row per CDR3 protein. The profile shows around 75,000 distinct CDR3 sequences, about 14% of them singletons. Material: PBMCs, obtained at surgery. Receptor source: a male donor with early-stage non-small cell lung cancer.

This clonotype was recorded at least ten times. The gene calls are TRBV3-1 and TRBJ1-1; tentatively, D is TRBD1 (5 bases). The CDR3 is 14 residues long. Looked up from germline, CDR1 is LGHDT and CDR2 is YNNKEL (reference sequence). Trimming shortened V by 1 base and J by 6 bases, and 12 bases separated the two germline ends. The CDR3 sequence: CASSQGTGDSEAFF. CDR3 in DNA: TGTGCCAGCAGCCAAGGAACGGGGGACTCTGAAGCTTTCTTT.

The chain recombines TRBV6-7 with TRBJ2-7; 11 positions agree with TRBD2. TRBV6-7 is flagged as an ORF with uncertain function. The CDR3 has 14 amino acids. Trimming at V came to 10 bases and at J to 9 bases, leaving 14 bases not matched to a gene. Here the CDR3 reads CAIPGTSGGEGQYF. CDR3 nucleotide sequence: TGTGCCATCCCCGGGACTAGCGGTGGAGAAGGGCAGTACTTC.

The CDR3 reads CSARSGQGSYSNQPQHF. As DNA, the CDR3 is TGCAGTGCTAGAAGCGGCCAAGGGAGTTATAGCAATCAGCCCCAGCATTTT. The rearrangement uses TRBV20-1 and TRBJ1-5; D is uncertain. The V end lost 2 bases, the J end lost 0 bases, and 17 bases lay between the germline ends. Germline assignment: CDR1 DFQATT and CDR2 SNEGSKA (reference sequence). The CDR3 is made up of 17 amino acids.

This clonotype has more than one count but fewer than ten. A junction boundary mismatches the germline segment, possibly from a read error. This rearrangement joins TRBV7-2 to TRBJ1-5; the D gene is possibly TRBD1 (5 bases). This CDR3 region has 16 residues. Germline loops: CDR1 SGHTA, CDR2 FQGNSA. The DNA of the CDR3 is TGTGCCATCAGCCCCGAGCCCCGCAGGGCCGGTCAGCCCCAGCATTTT. Its protein is CAISPEPRRAGQPQHF.

This clonotype was counted only a few times. The chain uses TRBV19 and TRBJ1-1; D ambiguous. V lost 3 bases and J lost 5, with 13 bases in between. CDR1 and CDR2 from the germline V gene are LNHDA and SQIVND (reference sequence). The CDR3 has 14 amino acids. The CDR3 here is CASSIKWSGTEAFF. The CDR3 region has the DNA TGTGCCAGTAGTATTAAATGGTCCGGGACTGAAGCTTTCTTT.

At least ten counts were recorded for this clonotype. The V call is TRBV3-1, the J call TRBJ1-6; D not certain. The V gene lost 4 bases and the J gene lost 8 bases, with 15 bases spanning the gap. The germline CDR1 and CDR2 sequences are LGHDT and YNNKEL (reference sequence). The CDR3 length is 15 residues. The DNA of the CDR3 is TGTGCCAGCAGCCCAAGTCCCAGTCCGGATTCACCCCTCCACTTT. It translates to CASSPSPSPDSPLHF.

The V call is TRBV3-1, the J call TRBJ1-1; D unclear. CDR1 and CDR2 from the germline V gene are LGHDT and YNNKEL (reference sequence). Trimming pared 1 base from V and 7 bases from J, leaving 10 bases between. This CDR3 contains 13 residues. The CDR3 DNA reads TGTGCCAGCAGCCAAGCGCCCCTGGGTGAAGCTTTCTTT. Protein product: CASSQAPLGEAFF. The entire variable domain, with the rest obtained from reference TRBV3-1 and TRBJ1-1, is as follows: DTAVSQTPKYLVTQMGNDKSIKCEQNLGHDTMYWYKQDSKKFLKIMFSYNNKELIINETVPNRFSPKSPDKAHLNLHINSLELGDSAVYFCASSQAPLGEAFFGQGTRLTVV.

The table lists this clonotype with many counts. The J gene is TRBJ1-2, the V gene TRBV20-1; 9 bases agree with TRBD1. The CDR3 covers 14 residues. Germline trimming cut 1 base from V and 3 bases from J; bases unmatched to any gene: 3. Looked up from germline, CDR1 is DFQATT and CDR2 is SNEGSKA (reference sequence). CDR3 protein: CSARVRDRDYGYTF. As DNA, the CDR3 is TGCAGTGCTAGAGTTCGGGACAGGGACTATGGCTACACCTTC.

Details on this clonotype: Here the CDR3 omits its conserved ending phenylalanine or tryptophan, so a read error is the likely source. The chain has TRBV20-1 and TRBJ2-3, with no clear D. This CDR3 has 16 residues. CDR1 is DFQATT and CDR2 is SNEGSKA in the germline V gene (reference sequence). V was pared by 1 base and J by 3 bases, with 17 bases between. CDR3 amino acids: CSARVPSPRRTDTQYL. CDR3 DNA sequence: TGCAGTGCTAGAGTCCCCAGCCCACGACGTACAGATACGCAGTATTTA.

The V call is TRBV2, the J call TRBJ2-5; D possibly matches TRBD1 or TRBD2 (5 bases each). The V and J ends lost 6 bases and 9 bases respectively, with 23 bases between them. Germline CDR1 is SNHLY and CDR2 is FYNNEI. The CDR3 has 15 amino acids. The CDR3 DNA sequence: TGTGCCAGCAGCGAGAGACAGACAGATCTGGGGGCCCAGTACTTC. Residues: CASSERQTDLGAQYF.

The V call is TRBV7-8, the J call TRBJ2-7, with D uncertain. With 2 bases removed from V and 2 bases from J, the gap between germline ends came to 10 bases. Germline V lookup: CDR1 SGHVS, CDR2 FQNEAQ. This CDR3 spans 14 amino acids. For the CDR3, the DNA is TGTGCCAGCAGCTTATATGGGGAACCCTACGAGCAGTACTTC. Its protein is CASSLYGEPYEQYF.

The rearrangement joins TRBV7-9 to TRBJ1-3, with unresolved D. Trimming shortened V by 2 bases and J by 8 bases, and 7 bases separated the two germline ends. CDR1 SEHNR and CDR2 FQNEAQ come from the germline V gene (reference sequence). This CDR3 is 12 amino acids long. CDR3 loop: CASSLTGDTIYF. The CDR3 bases are TGTGCCAGCAGCTTAACTGGGGACACCATATATTTT.

This clonotype was detected ten times or more. The V call is TRBV2, the J call TRBJ2-5, with D unclear. The CDR3 runs 13 residues. Germline V gene lookup returns CDR1 SNHLY and CDR2 FYNNEI. V lost 4 bases, J lost 1 base, and 7 bases lay in between. Here the CDR3 DNA reads TGTGCCAGCAGTGGGAACAGCCAAGAGACCCAGTACTTC. As protein: CASSGNSQETQYF.

This clonotype was counted ten times or more. V usage is TRBV24-1 and J usage is TRBJ1-1; no reliable D call. The CDR3 is made up of 13 amino acids. The germline CDR1 and CDR2 sequences are KGHDR and SFDVKD. V was cut by 3 bases and J by 3 bases, with 7 bases left in between. CDR3 region: CATSDLTDTEAFF. The CDR3 region has the DNA TGTGCCACCAGTGATCTTACGGACACTGAAGCTTTCTTT.

This clonotype has a handful of counts. The chain links TRBV20-1 to TRBJ2-1; 10 bases match TRBD2. The CDR3 covers 16 residues. Germline values: CDR1 DFQATT, CDR2 SNEGSKA (reference sequence). The J segment lost 2 bases and the V segment lost 6 bases, leaving 10 bases of the junction unmatched. The DNA for the CDR3 is TGCAGTGCCCTCAGCGGGAGGGCCGTAACCTACAATGAGCAGTTCTTC. Translation gives CSALSGRAVTYNEQFF.

The table lists this clonotype with a few counts. J is TRBJ1-1 and V is TRBV7-8, with unresolved D. From germline, CDR1 is SGHVS and CDR2 FQNEAQ. V lost 0 bases to trimming and J lost 3 bases, with 17 bases between them. The CDR3 runs 17 residues. The CDR3 is CASSLALPIVRDTEAFF. CDR3 DNA sequence: TGTGCCAGCAGCTTAGCTTTACCGATAGTTAGGGACACTGAAGCTTTCTTT.

Only a few counts were recorded for this clonotype. V and J are TRBV5-8 and TRBJ2-6, with 13 bases fitting TRBD2. In germline, CDR1 is SGHTS, CDR2 YDEGEE. The CDR3 is 18 residues long. J lost 0 bases, V lost 4 bases, and 4 bases had no gene match. In DNA form, the CDR3 reads TGTGCCAGCAGCCCGGGACTAGCGGGGAGCTCTGGGGCCAACGTCCTGACTTTC. The encoded protein is CASSPGLAGSSGANVLTF.

Remarks on this clonotype: One base away lies a much larger clone, so this may be a sequencing read error. The chain has TRBV19 and TRBJ2-7, with D uncertain. Germline V gene sequence: CDR1 LNHDA, CDR2 SQIVND (reference sequence). This CDR3 has 14 amino acids. Written as DNA, the CDR3 is TGTGCCAGTAGTATTCGGGTGAGCTCCTACGAGAAGTACTTC. Amino acids: CASSIRVSSYEKYF.

A few counts support this clonotype. At one end the junction does not follow the germline gene, possibly because of a read error. This chain connects TRBV10-3 to TRBJ1-6; 8 bases match TRBD1. The CDR3 has 12 amino acids. Germline V gene sequence: CDR1 ENHRY, CDR2 SYGVKD. CDR3 nucleotides: TGTGTCATCAGTGACAGGGGATCACCCCTCCACTTT. This gives the protein CVISDRGSPLHF.

This clonotype came up many times. The chain has TRBV9 and TRBJ2-1, with TRBD1 matching over 7 bases. The V and J ends lost 0 bases and 9 bases, in that order; junction bases with no gene match: 12. Germline V CDR1 and CDR2: SGDLS, YYNGEE. The CDR3 extends over 16 amino acids. CDR3 in amino acids: CASSVALAGGFGEQFF. The CDR3 DNA is TGTGCCAGCAGCGTAGCCCTAGCAGGGGGTTTTGGTGAGCAGTTCTTC.

This clonotype has a handful of counts. The J gene is TRBJ1-1, the V gene TRBV28, with a tentative D call TRBD1 (6 bases). The CDR3 extends over 16 amino acids. V was clipped by 5 bases and J by 1 base, with 17 bases between them. Germline V gene sequence: CDR1 MDHEN, CDR2 SYDVKM. The CDR3: CASSRTGTPKNTEAFF. The DNA for the CDR3 is TGTGCCAGCAGTCGTACCGGGACACCAAAGAACACTGAAGCTTTCTTT.

The rearrangement joins TRBV29-1 to TRBJ2-7, with a weak D call TRBD1 (6 bases). Trimming took 7 bases from V and 1 from J, leaving 11 bases between them. The CDR3 is 12 amino acids. Germline CDR1 reads SQVTM; CDR2 reads ANQGSEA. The chain's CDR3 is CSAGQWSYEQYF. The CDR3 DNA is TGCAGCGCCGGACAGTGGTCCTACGAGCAGTACTTC.

This clonotype was detected many times. The chain joins TRBV29-1 to TRBJ1-1, with D tentatively TRBD1 (5 bases). The CDR3 runs 13 residues. Germline CDR1 and CDR2: SQVTM and ANQGSEA. V lost 7 bases and J lost 1, with 13 bases in between. CDR3 sequence (DNA): TGCAGCGCCAGCGAGGGGACGAACACTGAAGCTTTCTTT. This gives the protein CSASEGTNTEAFF.

The rearrangement uses TRBV4-2 and TRBJ2-7, with TRBD2 matching 11 bases. The CDR3 runs 15 residues. V lost 5 bases and J lost 2; bases outside the gene matches: 5. Germline CDR1 reads LGHNA; CDR2 reads YNFKEQ. CDR3 nucleotide sequence: TGTGCCAGCAGCAAGGGACTAGCGGACACCTACGAGCAGTACTTC. Translated, it gives CASSKGLADTYEQYF.

This chain links TRBV5-4 with TRBJ2-1, with 8 bases fitting TRBD2. Germline lookup yields CDR1 SGHNT and CDR2 YYREEE (reference sequence). V lost 4 bases, J lost 7 bases, and 13 bases stayed unmatched. The CDR3 has 16 residues. This CDR3 reads CASSPGGGGRKNEQFF. The CDR3, as DNA: TGTGCCAGCAGCCCGGGGGGCGGGGGGCGTAAGAATGAGCAGTTCTTC.

This clonotype was counted at least ten times. V and J are TRBV29-1 and TRBJ1-1; D is uncertain. CDR3 size: 13 residues. V was shortened by 1 base and J by 1 base, with 7 bases between the two germline ends. Germline V gene data show CDR1 as SQVTM and CDR2 as ANQGSEA. The CDR3 DNA follows: TGCAGCGTTGAAGGGCCCAAGAACACTGAAGCTTTCTTT. This sequence encodes CSVEGPKNTEAFF.